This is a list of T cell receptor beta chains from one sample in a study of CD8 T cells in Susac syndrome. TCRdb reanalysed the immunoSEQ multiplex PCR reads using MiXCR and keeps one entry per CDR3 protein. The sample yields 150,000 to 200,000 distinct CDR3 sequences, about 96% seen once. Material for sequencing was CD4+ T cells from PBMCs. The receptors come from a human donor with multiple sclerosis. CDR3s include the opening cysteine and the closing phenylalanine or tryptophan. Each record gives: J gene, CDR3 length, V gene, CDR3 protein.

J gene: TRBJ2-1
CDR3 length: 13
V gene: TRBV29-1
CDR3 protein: CSVNRDPYNEQFF

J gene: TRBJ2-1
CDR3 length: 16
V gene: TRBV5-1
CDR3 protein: CASSLDPSRPGGEQFF

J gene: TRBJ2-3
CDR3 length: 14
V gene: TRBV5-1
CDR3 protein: CASSLDSSTDTQYF

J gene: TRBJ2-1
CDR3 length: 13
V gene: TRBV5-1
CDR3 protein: CASSSGSRDEQFF

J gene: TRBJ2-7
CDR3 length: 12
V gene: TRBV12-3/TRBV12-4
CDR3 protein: CASSPSGREQYF

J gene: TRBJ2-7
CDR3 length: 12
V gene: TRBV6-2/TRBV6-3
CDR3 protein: CASSRSMGEQYF

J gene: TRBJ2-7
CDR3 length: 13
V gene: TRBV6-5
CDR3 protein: CASRLGLAREQYF

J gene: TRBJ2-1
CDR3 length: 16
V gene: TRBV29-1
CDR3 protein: CSVGTSGGSSYNEQFF

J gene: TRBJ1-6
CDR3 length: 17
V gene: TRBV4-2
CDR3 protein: CASSQDWGQGPNSPLHF

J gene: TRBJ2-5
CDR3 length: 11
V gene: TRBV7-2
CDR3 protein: CATRPSETQYF

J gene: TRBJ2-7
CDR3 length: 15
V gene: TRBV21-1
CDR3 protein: CASSGRLAGPYEQYF